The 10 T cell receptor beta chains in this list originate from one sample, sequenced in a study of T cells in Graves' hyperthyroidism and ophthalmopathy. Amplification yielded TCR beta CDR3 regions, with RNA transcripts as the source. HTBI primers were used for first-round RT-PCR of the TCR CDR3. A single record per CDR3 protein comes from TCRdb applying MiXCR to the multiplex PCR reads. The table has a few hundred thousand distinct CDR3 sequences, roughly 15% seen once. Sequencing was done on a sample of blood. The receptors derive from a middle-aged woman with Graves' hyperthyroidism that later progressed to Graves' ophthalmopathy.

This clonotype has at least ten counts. The CDR3 nucleotides are TGTGCCAGCAGCCTAAGGACAGCCTCAACTAATGAAAAACTGTTTTTT. Translation: CASSLRTASTNEKLFF. This rearrangement joins TRBV5-5 to TRBJ1-4; D might be TRBD1 (6 bases). The CDR3 runs 16 residues. The V gene's germline CDR1 is SGHKS and CDR2 YYEKEE (reference sequence). Trimming pared 4 bases from V and 0 bases from J, leaving 13 bases between.

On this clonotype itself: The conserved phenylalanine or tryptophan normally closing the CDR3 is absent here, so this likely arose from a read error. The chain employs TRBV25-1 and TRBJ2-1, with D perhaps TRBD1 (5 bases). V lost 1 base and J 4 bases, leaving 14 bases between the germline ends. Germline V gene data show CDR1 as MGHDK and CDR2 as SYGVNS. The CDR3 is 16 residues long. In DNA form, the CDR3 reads TGTGCCAGCAGTGAATGGGGCACTTATTTATACAATGAGCAGTTCTCC. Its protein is CASSEWGTYLYNEQFS.

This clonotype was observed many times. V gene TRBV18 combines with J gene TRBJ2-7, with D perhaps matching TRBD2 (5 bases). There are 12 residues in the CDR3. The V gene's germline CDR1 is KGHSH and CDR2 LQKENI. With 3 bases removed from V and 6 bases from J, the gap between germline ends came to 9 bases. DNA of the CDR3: TGTGCCAGCTCACCGAGGGATCGCGAGCAGTACTTC. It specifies CASSPRDREQYF.

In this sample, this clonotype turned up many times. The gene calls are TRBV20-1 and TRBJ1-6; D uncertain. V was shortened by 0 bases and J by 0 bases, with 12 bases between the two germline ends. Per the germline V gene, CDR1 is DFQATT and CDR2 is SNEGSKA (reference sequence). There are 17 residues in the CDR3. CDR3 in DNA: TGCAGTGCTAGAGAGGGAGGGAAGGGCTCCTATAATTCACCCCTCCACTTT. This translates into CSAREGGKGSYNSPLHF.

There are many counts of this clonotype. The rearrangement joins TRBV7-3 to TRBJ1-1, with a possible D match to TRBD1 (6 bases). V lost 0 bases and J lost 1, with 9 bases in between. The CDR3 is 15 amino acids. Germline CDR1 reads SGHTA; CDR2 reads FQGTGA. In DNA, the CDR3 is TGTGCCAGCAGCTTAACGAGGGGGAAGAACACTGAAGCTTTCTTT. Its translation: CASSLTRGKNTEAFF.

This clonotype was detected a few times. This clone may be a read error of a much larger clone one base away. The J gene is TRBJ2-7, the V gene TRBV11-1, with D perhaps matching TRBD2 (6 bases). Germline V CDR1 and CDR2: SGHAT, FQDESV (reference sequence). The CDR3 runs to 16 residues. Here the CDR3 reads CANSLEAGTFSYEQYF. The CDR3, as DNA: TGTGCCAACAGCTTGGAGGCCGGGACTTTCTCCTACGAGCAGTACTTC.

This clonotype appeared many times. This CDR3 reads CASSLALGGQETQYF. CDR3 coding DNA: TGTGCCAGCAGCTTAGCTCTTGGAGGTCAAGAGACCCAGTACTTC. V gene TRBV7-8 combines with J gene TRBJ2-5, with D perhaps matching TRBD2 (5 bases). Trimming pared 0 bases from V and 2 bases from J, leaving 10 bases between. The CDR3 runs to 15 residues. The germline V gene has CDR1 SGHVS and CDR2 FQNEAQ.

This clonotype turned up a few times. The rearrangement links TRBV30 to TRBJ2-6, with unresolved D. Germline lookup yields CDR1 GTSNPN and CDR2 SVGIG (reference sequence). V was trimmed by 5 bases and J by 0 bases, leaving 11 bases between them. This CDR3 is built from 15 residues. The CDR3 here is CAWCRALSGANVLTF. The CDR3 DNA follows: TGTGCCTGGTGCCGGGCGCTCTCTGGGGCCAACGTCCTGACTTTC. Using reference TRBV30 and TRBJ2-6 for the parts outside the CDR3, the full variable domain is SQTIHQWPATLVQPVGSPLSLECTVEGTSNPNLYWYRQAAGRGLQLLFYSVGIGQISSEVPQNLSASRPQDRQFILSSKKLLLSDSGFYLCAWCRALSGANVLTFGAGSRLTVL.

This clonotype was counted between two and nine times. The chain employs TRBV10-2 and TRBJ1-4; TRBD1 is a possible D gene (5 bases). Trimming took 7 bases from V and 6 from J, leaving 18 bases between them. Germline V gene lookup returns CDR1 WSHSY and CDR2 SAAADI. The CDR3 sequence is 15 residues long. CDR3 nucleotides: TGCGCCAGCATGGGCAGGGTGGGTCGTTATGAAAAACTGTTTTTT. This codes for CASMGRVGRYEKLFF.

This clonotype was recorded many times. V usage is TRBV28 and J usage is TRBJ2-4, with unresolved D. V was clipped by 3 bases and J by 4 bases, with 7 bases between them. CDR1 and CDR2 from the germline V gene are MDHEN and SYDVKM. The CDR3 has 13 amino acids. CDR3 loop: CASSFPAKNIQYF. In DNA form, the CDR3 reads TGTGCCAGCAGTTTTCCAGCGAAAAACATTCAGTACTTC.